These 25 T cell receptor beta chains originate from one sample sequenced in a study of T-cell memory formation after mild COVID-19. TCRdb re-called the 5' RACE reads through MiXCR, storing one row per CDR3 protein. This table holds 400,000 to 550,000 distinct CDR3 sequences, approximately 25% found once. Source material: PBMCs or a T cell subset sorted from them (not recorded which). These receptors all come from an adult woman who had mild COVID-19 (a few samples of this study predate the infection). Cell type and time point are not known.

This clonotype was counted between two and nine times. The rearrangement uses TRBV7-9 and TRBJ2-1; TRBD1 agrees at 7 bases. V lost 5 bases to trimming and J lost 4 bases; unmatched junction nucleotides: 14. Germline assignment: CDR1 SEHNR and CDR2 FQNEAQ (reference sequence). The CDR3 has 17 amino acids. The CDR3 loop is CASSPTDRLEGYNEQFF. The CDR3 DNA reads TGTGCCAGCAGCCCAACGGACAGGCTAGAGGGGTACAATGAGCAGTTCTTC.

In DNA form, the CDR3 reads TGCGCCAGCAGTGAGGAATTTGACCTTTGGGGGCCCCACAATGAGCAGTTCTTC. Translated, it gives CASSEEFDLWGPHNEQFF. The rearrangement joins TRBV10-2 to TRBJ2-1; the D gene is possibly TRBD1 (6 bases). V was shortened by 2 bases and J by 5 bases, with 22 bases between the two germline ends. This CDR3 has 18 amino acids. The V gene's germline CDR1 is WSHSY and CDR2 SAAADI.

In this sample, this clonotype turned up a few times. The V call is TRBV7-6, the J call TRBJ2-6; D not certain. The ends were cut back, 6 bases at V and 0 bases at J, with 21 bases in the middle. The CDR3 loop spans 19 amino acids. CDR1 is SGHVS and CDR2 is FNYEAQ in the germline V gene. CDR3 nucleotide sequence: TGTGCCAGCAGATCACCCGTCGGTAGCAGGAACTCTGGGGCCAACGTCCTGACTTTC. Translated, it gives CASRSPVGSRNSGANVLTF.

This clonotype appeared once. V is TRBV25-1 and J is TRBJ2-2, with D uncertain. This CDR3 spans 14 amino acids. The V end was cut by 1 base, the J end by 4 bases, with 7 bases between. Germline lookup yields CDR1 MGHDK and CDR2 SYGVNS. The CDR3 sequence: CASSEFLTTGELFF. As DNA, the CDR3 is TGTGCCAGCAGTGAATTCTTGACCACCGGGGAGCTGTTTTTT.

The J gene is TRBJ2-3, the V gene TRBV24-1; 8 nucleotides agree with TRBD1. Germline V gene data show CDR1 as KGHDR and CDR2 as SFDVKD. The CDR3 covers 15 residues. Trimming cost V 2 bases and J 8 bases; bases outside gene matches: 8. CDR3 sequence: CATSDYGQGGFTQYF. DNA for the CDR3: TGTGCCACCAGTGATTATGGACAGGGTGGGTTTACGCAGTATTTT.

This chain uses TRBV7-9 with TRBJ2-2; D possibly corresponds to TRBD1 (5 bases). CDR3 length: 16 amino acids. V lost 1 base, J lost 1 base, and 10 bases lay in between. Germline V CDR1 and CDR2: SEHNR, FQNEAQ (reference sequence). The CDR3 region is CASSLGAGMNTGELFF. CDR3 in DNA: TGTGCCAGCAGCTTAGGGGCAGGGATGAACACCGGGGAGCTGTTTTTT.

This clonotype was detected only a few times. The chain joins TRBV19 to TRBJ2-1; 12 nucleotides match TRBD1. V shed 7 bases, J shed 7 bases, and the junction held 8 bases outside the gene matches. The V gene's germline CDR1 is LNHDA and CDR2 SQIVND (reference sequence). This CDR3 has 15 amino acids. The CDR3 sequence is CASNPGTGGWNEQFF. CDR3 in DNA: TGTGCCAGTAATCCCGGGACAGGGGGCTGGAATGAGCAGTTCTTC.

This clonotype was seen a few times. The CDR3 DNA is TGTGCCAGCAGCGTAGCGCAGGGGGGAAACACTGAAGCTTTCTTT. Translating gives CASSVAQGGNTEAFF. V usage is TRBV9 and J usage is TRBJ1-1; 7 bases are shared with TRBD1. Germline assignment: CDR1 SGDLS and CDR2 YYNGEE. Trimming cost V 0 bases and J 2 bases; bases outside gene matches: 4. The CDR3 runs to 15 residues.

A word on this clonotype: No conserved phenylalanine or tryptophan is present at the end of the CDR3, so a read error is the likely explanation. V is TRBV4-3 and J is TRBJ2-5; 8 bases are a match to TRBD2. The CDR3 is 16 residues long. The V gene's germline CDR1 is LGHNA and CDR2 YSLEER. V was clipped by 4 bases and J by 4 bases; unmatched bases: 11. The CDR3 DNA follows: TGCGCCAGCAGCCTCCGAAGCGGGAGCCCTGGAGAGACCCAGTACGTC. Encoded protein: CASSLRSGSPGETQYV.

This sequence joins TRBV27 and TRBJ2-7, with no clear D. The V end was cut by 6 bases, the J end by 0 bases, with 9 bases between. CDR1 is MNHEY, CDR2 SMNVEV, per germline (reference sequence). The CDR3 runs 13 residues. This CDR3 reads CASRRTGSYEQYF. CDR3 bases: TGTGCCAGCAGGAGGACCGGCTCCTACGAGCAGTACTTC.

The chain links TRBV13 to TRBJ2-2, with a weak D call TRBD1 (6 bases). Trimming left V 4 bases short and J 1 base short, with 13 bases between. The germline CDR1 and CDR2 sequences are PRHDT and FYEKMQ (reference sequence). The length of the CDR3 is 16 residues. CDR3 loop: CASSSTDRKNTGELFF. For the CDR3, the DNA is TGTGCCAGCAGCTCGACCGACAGGAAGAACACCGGGGAGCTGTTTTTT.

This chain uses TRBV24-1 with TRBJ2-3, with D unclear. CDR3 length equals 12 residues. V was pared by 3 bases and J by 4 bases, with 4 bases between. CDR1 and CDR2 from the germline V gene are KGHDR and SFDVKD. CDR3 sequence reads: CATSDEADTQYF. The CDR3 DNA reads as TGTGCCACCAGTGATGAGGCAGATACGCAGTATTTT.

The rearrangement uses TRBV5-6 and TRBJ2-5; 8 nucleotides agree with TRBD1. The ends lost 5 bases at V and 7 bases at J; junction bases unmatched: 16. The V gene's germline CDR1 is SGHDT and CDR2 YYEEEE. The CDR3 has 16 residues. CDR3 residues: CASSYILGQGAWTQYF. DNA for the CDR3: TGTGCCAGCAGTTACATCCTGGGGCAGGGGGCATGGACCCAGTACTTC.

On this clonotype: Since a much larger clone is just one base distant, this may be a read error. The CDR3 DNA follows: TGTGCCAGCACCTTCGGGGGGGACATGGATACGCAGTATTTT. As protein: CASTFGGDMDTQYF. V and J are TRBV7-6 and TRBJ2-3; TRBD2 matches 8 bases. CDR1 SGHVS and CDR2 FNYEAQ come from the germline V gene. V lost 7 bases to trimming and J lost 6 bases; unmatched junction nucleotides: 9. The CDR3 consists of 14 residues.

The chain uses TRBV5-6 and TRBJ2-5; the D is unclear. The germline gives CDR1 SGHDT, CDR2 YYEEEE. V gave up 1 base and J gave up 4 bases, with 8 bases separating them. The CDR3 spans 13 residues. The CDR3 reads CASSLRLGETQYF. The CDR3 DNA sequence: TGTGCCAGCAGCTTGCGATTGGGAGAGACCCAGTACTTC.

This chain uses TRBV11-1 with TRBJ2-7; 10 nucleotides agree with TRBD2. Trimming at V came to 5 bases and at J to 6 bases, leaving 16 bases not matched to a gene. The length of the CDR3 is 17 residues. In germline, CDR1 is SGHAT, CDR2 FQDESV (reference sequence). In DNA, the CDR3 is TGTGCCAGCAGCGCTCCAAGCCTAGCGGGAGCAAGCGGCGAGCAGTACTTC. Protein: CASSAPSLAGASGEQYF.

Only a few counts were recorded for this clonotype. The chain is built from TRBV28 and TRBJ2-7; 9 bases are shared with TRBD1. The germline CDR1 and CDR2 sequences are MDHEN and SYDVKM. The CDR3 is 14 amino acids. V shed 6 bases, J shed 4 bases, and the junction held 7 bases outside the gene matches. Here the CDR3 reads CASSGTGKAYEQYF. CDR3 in DNA: TGTGCCAGCAGCGGGACAGGGAAAGCTTACGAGCAGTACTTC. Drawing the rest from reference TRBV28 and TRBJ2-7, the complete variable domain is DVKVTQSSRYLVKRTGEKVFLECVQDMDHENMFWYRQDPGLGLRLIYFSYDVKMKEKGDIPEGYSVSREKKERFSLILESASTNQTSMYLCASSGTGKAYEQYFGPGTRLTVT.

The CDR3 here is CASSYGLLGPDNEQFF. The CDR3 DNA is TGTGCCAGCAGTTACGGTCTTCTGGGACCAGACAATGAGCAGTTCTTC. The chain has TRBV6-5 and TRBJ2-1; D possibly matches TRBD1 or TRBD2 (5 bases each). Deletions cut 2 bases from V and 5 bases from J, with 16 bases between. This CDR3 region has 16 residues. Per the germline V gene, CDR1 is MNHEY and CDR2 is SVGAGI.

This clonotype turned up a few times. The V gene is TRBV23-1, the J gene TRBJ2-3, with 7 bases that match TRBD2. TRBV23-1 is known as an ORF, though its function is uncertain. Trimming cost V 10 bases and J 0 bases; bases outside gene matches: 7. This CDR3 is built from 14 residues. The CDR3 DNA sequence: TGCGCCACCCCGGATAGCGGGAGCACAGATACGCAGTATTTT. Protein sequence: CATPDSGSTDTQYF.

The rearrangement joins TRBV27 to TRBJ2-7; 8 positions match TRBD2. This CDR3 comprises 17 residues. The V segment lost 4 bases and the J segment 8 bases; nucleotides outside the gene matches: 19. In germline, CDR1 is MNHEY, CDR2 SMNVEV (reference sequence). CDR3 sequence: CASSSDLLAGVPRKQYF. CDR3 coding DNA: TGTGCCAGCAGTTCCGACCTTCTAGCGGGCGTCCCTAGGAAGCAGTACTTC.

This clonotype was observed a few times. The chain links TRBV19 to TRBJ1-1; TRBD1 aligns across 9 bases. Germline V CDR1 and CDR2: LNHDA, SQIVND (reference sequence). The CDR3 length is 14 residues. Losses at the gene ends were 7 bases for V and 5 bases for J; bases not matched to a gene: 8. DNA for the CDR3: TGTGCCAGTACCTACGGGACAGGGAAAACTGAAGCTTTCTTT. This codes for CASTYGTGKTEAFF.

This clonotype was seen more than once but under ten times. The chain is built from TRBV6-6 and TRBJ1-5; D not certain. Germline CDR1 is MNHNY and CDR2 is SVGAGI (reference sequence). This CDR3 is built from 18 residues. Trimming cost V 0 bases and J 0 bases, with 15 bases left between them. CDR3 sequence reads: CASSYSRASQYSNQPQHF. For the CDR3, the DNA is TGTGCCAGCAGTTACTCGAGGGCCTCGCAGTATAGCAATCAGCCCCAGCATTTT.

The chain couples TRBV20-1 to TRBJ2-1, with 7 bases fitting TRBD2. The germline gives CDR1 DFQATT, CDR2 SNEGSKA (reference sequence). This CDR3 has 13 residues. The V segment lost 3 bases and the J segment 6 bases; nucleotides outside the gene matches: 5. In nucleotides, the CDR3 is TGCAGTGCTAGCGGGAGGTCCCTCAATGAGCAGTTCTTC. Encoded protein: CSASGRSLNEQFF.

The V call is TRBV5-1, the J call TRBJ2-7; D is tentatively TRBD1 or TRBD2 (5 bases each). The V end was cut by 4 bases, the J end by 3 bases, with 17 bases between. Germline V gives CDR1 SGHRS, CDR2 YFSETQ. The CDR3 covers 15 residues. CDR3 in DNA: TGCGCCAGCAGCGCCGAGGGGCGCGGGCTCTACGAGCAGTACTTC. Amino acids: CASSAEGRGLYEQYF.

V gene TRBV9 combines with J gene TRBJ2-5; 10 nucleotides match TRBD2. The CDR3 has 17 amino acids. Germline V gene lookup returns CDR1 SGDLS and CDR2 YYNGEE. V was clipped by 6 bases and J by 1 base; unmatched bases: 12. The DNA of the CDR3 is TGTGCCAGCATCGGCCGTCGTAGCGGGGGGCCCCAAGAGACCCAGTACTTC. Encoded protein: CASIGRRSGGPQETQYF. The variable domain in full, completed from reference TRBV9 and TRBJ2-5, reads DSGVTQTPKHLITATGQRVTLRCSPRSGDLSVYWYQQSLDQGLQFLIQYYNGEERAKGNILERFSAQQFPDLHSELNLSSLELGDSALYFCASIGRRSGGPQETQYFGPGTRLLVL.